This TCR beta chain was recovered during a study of T-cell reconstitution after alpha-beta-depleted transplantation in children. Study-wide results and limits: Day-60 TCRbeta diversity that was high in some patients was derived from surviving recipient T cells and thymic progenitors. T-cell counts and diversity at one year post-transplant came mainly from newly produced T cells. Reports say that about two months after transplant, the alpha-beta T cells came out of several hundred graft clones that had expanded.

By sample fraction, this clonotype is medium-sized. Its antigen remains unknown. V gave up 6 bases and J gave up 9 bases, with 12 bases separating them. There are 12 residues in the CDR3. Germline values: CDR1 LGHNA, CDR2 YNFKEQ. The authors prepared the TCRbeta library with unique molecular identifiers. TCRdb recomputed calls from the PCR reads with MiXCR, one row per CDR3 protein. The sample yields almost 20,000 distinct CDR3 sequences, over 10% seen once. Sequenced material: PBMCs, mostly from graft donor cells, taken 60 days after TCRalphabeta/CD19-depleted stem cell transplant. The chain uses TRBV4-2 and TRBJ2-1; the D is unclear. The TCR comes from a female patient aged 2-15 years who had a stem cell transplant for congenital amegakaryocytic thrombocytopenia, so the T cells may come from the graft donor. CDR3 DNA sequence: TGTGCCAGCAGTCTTACCCCTTCTGAGCAGTTCTTC. It encodes CASSLTPSEQFF.